This TCR beta chain derives from a study of cytomegalovirus exposure and HLA in healthy donors. Overall study results and limits: There were three CMV-associated chains whose specificity for CMV antigens was confirmed in vitro. Per a prior analysis, the majority of TCR beta V segments were productive roughly 90% or roughly 30% of the time.

The primer mix had 60 Vbeta and 13 Jbeta primers. Using immunoSEQ multiplex PCR, the repertoire was profiled, and TCRdb retains in-frame clones only, with some absent. Of roughly 150,000 clones in the sample, roughly three quarters were seen once. Germline CDR1 reads SEHNR; CDR2 reads FQNEAQ (reference sequence). The CDR3 consists of 16 residues. The V end lost 0 bases, the J end lost 6 bases, and 14 bases lay between the germline ends. Comment on this clone: Its antigen is not identified.

J is TRBJ2-2 and V is TRBV7-9; a possible D gene is TRBD2 (6 bases). Sample: PBMCs. This sequence was found in a man aged 25 to 40 in good health and CMV-seronegative. The CDR3 spells CASSLAPGVIPGELFF. DNA for the CDR3: TGTGCCAGCAGCTTAGCCCCGGGAGTAATCCCCGGGGAGCTGTTTTTT. The complete variable domain, with remaining parts taken from reference TRBV7-9 and TRBJ2-2, reads DTGVSQNPRHKITKRGQNVTFRCDPISEHNRLYWYRQTLGQGPEFLTYFQNEAQLEKSRLLSDRFSAERPKGSFSTLEIQRTEQGDSAMYLCASSLAPGVIPGELFFGEGSRLTVL.